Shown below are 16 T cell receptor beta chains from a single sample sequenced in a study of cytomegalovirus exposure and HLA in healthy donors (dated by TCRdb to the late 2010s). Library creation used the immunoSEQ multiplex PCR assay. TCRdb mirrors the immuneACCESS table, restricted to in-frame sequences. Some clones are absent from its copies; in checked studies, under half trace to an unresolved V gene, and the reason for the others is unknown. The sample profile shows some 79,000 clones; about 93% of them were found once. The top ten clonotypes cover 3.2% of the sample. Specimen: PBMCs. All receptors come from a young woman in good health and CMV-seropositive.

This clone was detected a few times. The CDR3 loop is CAWSGRGGTEAFF. The CDR3 nucleotides are TGTGCCTGGAGTGGCAGGGGCGGCACTGAAGCTTTCTTT. The chain uses TRBV30 and TRBJ1-1; D may be TRBD1 (6 bases). The CDR3 length is 13 residues. Trimming removed 1 base from V and 4 bases from J, with 10 bases in between. CDR1 and CDR2 (germline): GTSNPN, SVGIG (reference sequence).

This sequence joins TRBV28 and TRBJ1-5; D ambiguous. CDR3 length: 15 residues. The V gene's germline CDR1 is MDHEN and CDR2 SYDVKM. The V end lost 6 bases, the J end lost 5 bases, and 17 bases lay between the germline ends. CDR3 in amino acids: CASSFYYTLHQPQHF. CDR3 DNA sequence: TGTGCCAGCAGCTTCTACTACACGCTCCATCAGCCCCAGCATTTT.

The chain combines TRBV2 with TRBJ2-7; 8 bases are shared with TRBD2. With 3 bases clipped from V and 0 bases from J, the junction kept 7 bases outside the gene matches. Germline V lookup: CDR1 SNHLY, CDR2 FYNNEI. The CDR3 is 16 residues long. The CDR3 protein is CASSETSAGGSYEQYF. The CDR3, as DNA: TGTGCCAGCAGTGAGACTAGCGCCGGAGGCTCCTACGAGCAGTACTTC. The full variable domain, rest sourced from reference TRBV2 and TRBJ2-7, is EPEVTQTPSHQVTQMGQEVILRCVPISNHLYFYWYRQILGQKVEFLVSFYNNEISEKSEIFDDQFSVERPDGSNFTLKIRSTKLEDSAMYFCASSETSAGGSYEQYFGPGTRLTVT.

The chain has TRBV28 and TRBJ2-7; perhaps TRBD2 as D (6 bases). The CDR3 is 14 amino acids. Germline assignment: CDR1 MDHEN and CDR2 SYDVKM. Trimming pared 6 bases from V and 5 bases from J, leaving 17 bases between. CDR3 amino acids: CASSRGKGQHEQYF. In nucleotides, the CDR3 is TGTGCCAGCAGCCGCGGGAAGGGCCAACACGAGCAGTACTTC.

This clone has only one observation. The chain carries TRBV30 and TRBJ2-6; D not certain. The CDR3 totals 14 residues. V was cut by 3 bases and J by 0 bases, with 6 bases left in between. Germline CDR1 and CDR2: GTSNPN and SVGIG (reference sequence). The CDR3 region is CAWRKLSGANVLTF. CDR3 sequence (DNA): TGTGCCTGGAGAAAGCTCTCTGGGGCCAACGTCCTGACTTTC.

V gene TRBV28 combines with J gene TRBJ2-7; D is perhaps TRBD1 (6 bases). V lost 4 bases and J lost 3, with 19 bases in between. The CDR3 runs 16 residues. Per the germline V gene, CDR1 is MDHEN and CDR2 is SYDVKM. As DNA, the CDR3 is TGTGCCAGCAGTTCCAGTGGTACCGGACAGTACTACGAGCAGTACTTC. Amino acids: CASSSSGTGQYYEQYF.

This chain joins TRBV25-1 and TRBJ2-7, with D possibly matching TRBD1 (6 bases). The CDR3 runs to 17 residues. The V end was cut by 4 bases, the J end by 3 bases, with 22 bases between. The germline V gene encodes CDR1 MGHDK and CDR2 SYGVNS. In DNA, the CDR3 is TGTGCCAGCAGTGGCCCAGAGCAGGGGAGATTCTACTACGAGCAGTACTTC. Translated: CASSGPEQGRFYYEQYF.

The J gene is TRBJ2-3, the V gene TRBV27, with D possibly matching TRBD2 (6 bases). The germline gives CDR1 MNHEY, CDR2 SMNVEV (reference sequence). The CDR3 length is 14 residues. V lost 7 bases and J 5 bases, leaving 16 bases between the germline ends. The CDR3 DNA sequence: TGTGCCAGCATCCCATCCGGGAGCGGAGATACGCAGTATTTT. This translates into CASIPSGSGDTQYF.

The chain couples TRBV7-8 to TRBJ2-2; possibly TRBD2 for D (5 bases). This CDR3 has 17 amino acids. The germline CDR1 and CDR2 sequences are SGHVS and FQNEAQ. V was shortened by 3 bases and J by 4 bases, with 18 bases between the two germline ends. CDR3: CASSFFFGEGITGELFF. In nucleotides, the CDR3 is TGTGCCAGCAGCTTTTTTTTTGGCGAGGGAATCACCGGGGAGCTGTTTTTT.

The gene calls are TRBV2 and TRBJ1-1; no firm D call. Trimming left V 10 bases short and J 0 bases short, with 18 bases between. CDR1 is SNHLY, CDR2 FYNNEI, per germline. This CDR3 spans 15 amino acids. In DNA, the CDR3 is TGTGCCACAAAAAATGACATATCCCTGAACACTGAAGCTTTCTTT. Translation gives CATKNDISLNTEAFF. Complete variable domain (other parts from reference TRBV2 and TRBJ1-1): EPEVTQTPSHQVTQMGQEVILRCVPISNHLYFYWYRQILGQKVEFLVSFYNNEISEKSEIFDDQFSVERPDGSNFTLKIRSTKLEDSAMYFCATKNDISLNTEAFFGQGTRLTVV.

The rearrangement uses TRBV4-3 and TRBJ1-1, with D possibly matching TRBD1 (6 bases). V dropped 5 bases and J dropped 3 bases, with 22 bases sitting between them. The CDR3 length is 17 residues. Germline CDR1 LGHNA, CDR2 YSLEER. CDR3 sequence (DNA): TGCGCCAGCAGCTCCTATGCGGGGGGGCGAGGATACACTGAAGCTTTCTTT. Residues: CASSSYAGGRGYTEAFF.

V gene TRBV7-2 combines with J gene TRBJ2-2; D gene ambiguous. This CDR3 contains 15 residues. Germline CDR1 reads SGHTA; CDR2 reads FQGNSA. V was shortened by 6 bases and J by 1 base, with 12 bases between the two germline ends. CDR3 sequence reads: CASSYDSRNTGELFF. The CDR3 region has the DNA TGTGCCAGCAGTTACGACTCGCGGAACACCGGGGAGCTGTTTTTT.

This chain's CDR3 is CASSDLTGSYEQYF. For the CDR3, the DNA is TGTGCCAGCAGTGATTTGACAGGCTCCTACGAGCAGTACTTC. V usage is TRBV6-1 and J usage is TRBJ2-7; D may be TRBD1 (6 bases). The germline V and J ends were trimmed by 3 bases and 0 bases, with 9 bases remaining between them. Per the germline V gene, CDR1 is MNHNS and CDR2 is SASEGT. CDR3 length equals 14 residues.

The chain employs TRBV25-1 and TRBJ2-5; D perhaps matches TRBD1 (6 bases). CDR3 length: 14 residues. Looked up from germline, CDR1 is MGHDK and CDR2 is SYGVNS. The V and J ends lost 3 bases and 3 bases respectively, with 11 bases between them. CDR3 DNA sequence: TGTGCCAGCAGTGAGACAGGTTTCAAAGAGACCCAGTACTTC. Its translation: CASSETGFKETQYF.

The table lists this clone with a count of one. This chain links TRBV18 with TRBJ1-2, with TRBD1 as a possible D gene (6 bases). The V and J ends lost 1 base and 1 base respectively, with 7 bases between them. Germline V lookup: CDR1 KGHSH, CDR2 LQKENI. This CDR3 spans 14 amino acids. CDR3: CASSPLDSNYGYTF. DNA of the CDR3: TGTGCCAGCTCACCACTGGACAGTAACTATGGCTACACCTTC.

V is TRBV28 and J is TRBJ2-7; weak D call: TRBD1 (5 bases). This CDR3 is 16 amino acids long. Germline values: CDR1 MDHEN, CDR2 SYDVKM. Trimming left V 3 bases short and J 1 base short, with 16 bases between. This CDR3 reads CASSFVGATTSYEQYF. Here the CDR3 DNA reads TGTGCCAGCAGTTTTGTAGGGGCAACGACTTCCTACGAGCAGTACTTC.